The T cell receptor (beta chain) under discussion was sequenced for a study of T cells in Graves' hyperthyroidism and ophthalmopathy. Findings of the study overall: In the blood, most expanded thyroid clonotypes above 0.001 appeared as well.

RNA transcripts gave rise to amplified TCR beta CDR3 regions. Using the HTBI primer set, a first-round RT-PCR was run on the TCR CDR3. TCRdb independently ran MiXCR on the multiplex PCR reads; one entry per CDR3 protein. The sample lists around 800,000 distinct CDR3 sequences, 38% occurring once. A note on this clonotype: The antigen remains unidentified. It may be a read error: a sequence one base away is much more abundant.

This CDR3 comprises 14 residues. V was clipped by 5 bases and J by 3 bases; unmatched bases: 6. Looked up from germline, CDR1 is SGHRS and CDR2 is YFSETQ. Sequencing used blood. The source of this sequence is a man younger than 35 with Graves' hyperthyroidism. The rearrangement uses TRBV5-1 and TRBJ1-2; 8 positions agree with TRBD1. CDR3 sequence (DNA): TGCGCCAGCAGAGCGGACAGGGCCGACTATGGCTACACCTTC. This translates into CASRADRADYGYTF. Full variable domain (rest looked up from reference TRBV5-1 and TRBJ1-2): KAGVTQTPRYLIKTRGQQVTLSCSPISGHRSVSWYQQTPGQGLQFLFEYFSETQRNKGNFPGRFSGRQFSNSRSEMNVSTLELGDSALYLCASRADRADYGYTFGSGTRLTVV.